The sequence of this T cell receptor beta chain was determined in a study of early T cells in non-severe SARS-CoV-2 infection. About the study: Sequencing of bulk RNA from unsorted whole blood was done, without chain pairing. Broader study findings: Comparison of clonotypes with VDJdb favored anti-spike CD8 responses while missing private and CD4 specificities.

The germline V gene encodes CDR1 ENHRY and CDR2 SYGVKD. The CDR3 totals 12 residues. Trimming stripped 10 bases from V and 2 bases from J, with 11 bases between. In its sample, this clonotype was seen many times. Its specificity is unknown. Unique molecular identifiers were added to individual cDNA molecules. One entry per CDR3 protein, called by TCRdb with MiXCR from the 5' RACE reads. Of tens of thousands of distinct CDR3 sequences listed, approximately 6.1% are singletons. The specimen was whole blood. The sequence derives from an adult who was a healthcare worker with PCR-confirmed SARS-CoV-2 infection or an uninfected control (not recorded which). The rearrangement uses TRBV10-3 and TRBJ2-5; a possible D gene is TRBD2 (5 bases). In nucleotides, the CDR3 is TGTGCCACCAGGACTCAACAAGAGACCCAGTACTTC. The encoded protein is CATRTQQETQYF.